This TCR beta chain was captured in a study of blood T cell repertoires in COVID-19. For the study at large: Both acute and convalescent COVID-19 samples were obtained from the United States, Italy and Spain. T cells, B-cell-depleted T cells, or PBMCs provided the cDNA or gDNA that served as material.

Sequencing used immunoSEQ multiplex PCR; TCRdb keeps in-frame clones, though not all of them. The sample contains 25,000 to 30,000 clones, roughly 88% of which appear only once. V was cut by 3 bases and J by 6 bases, with 12 bases left in between. The CDR3 loop spans 13 amino acids. CDR1 is SGHDT, CDR2 YYEEEE, per germline. The J gene is TRBJ1-2, the V gene TRBV5-6, with D possibly matching TRBD1 (6 bases). The clonotype originates from a human donor in a cohort sampled during active COVID-19. The sample was peripheral blood. The CDR3 DNA reads as TGTGCCAGCAGCTCAGCAGGGGTCGATGGCTACACCTTC. The encoded protein is CASSSAGVDGYTF.